This T cell receptor beta chain was retrieved from a study of beta chain features in type 1 diabetes. Background on the study: There was similarity between patients and healthy donors in age, gender and cell yields. Regarding the study as a whole: Within patients, naive, central memory and Treg TCRB repertoires seemed more similar than within healthy donors.

Based on CD45RO/CCR7/CD25/CD127/CD95/CD27, CD4+ regulatory, stem cell-like memory, naive and central memory cells were sorted. A few counts support this clone. Antigen specificity is unknown. CDR1 SNHLY and CDR2 FYNNEI come from the germline V gene. V shed 4 bases and J shed 3 bases, with 7 bases lying between them. CDR3 size: 12 residues. Every isolated RNA sample was fully reverse transcribed, so sequencing captured expressed TCRB transcripts. TCRdb's table, derived via immunoSEQ multiplex PCR, lists solely in-frame clones and lacks some. The sample lists 300,000 to 450,000 clones, around 12% occurring once.

The chain recombines TRBV2 with TRBJ2-7; D uncertain. Sequenced input: naive CD4+ T cells from blood. This sequence originates from a man between 18 and 35 years old in good health. The CDR3: CASSVQSYEQYF. CDR3 bases: TGTGCCAGCAGTGTACAGAGCTACGAGCAGTACTTC.